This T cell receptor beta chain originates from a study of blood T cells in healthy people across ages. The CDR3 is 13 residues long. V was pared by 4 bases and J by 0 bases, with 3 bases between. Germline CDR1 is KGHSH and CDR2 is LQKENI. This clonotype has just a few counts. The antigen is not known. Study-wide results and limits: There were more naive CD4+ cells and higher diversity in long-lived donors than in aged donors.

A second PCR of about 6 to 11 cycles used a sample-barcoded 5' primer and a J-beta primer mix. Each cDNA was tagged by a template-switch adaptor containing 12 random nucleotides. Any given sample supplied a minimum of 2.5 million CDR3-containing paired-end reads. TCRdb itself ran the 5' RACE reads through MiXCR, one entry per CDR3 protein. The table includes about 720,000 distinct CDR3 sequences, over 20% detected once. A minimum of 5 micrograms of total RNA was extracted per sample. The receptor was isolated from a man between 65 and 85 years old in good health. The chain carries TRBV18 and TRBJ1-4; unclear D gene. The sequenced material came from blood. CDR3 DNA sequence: TGTGCCAGCTCACGTCCAACTAATGAAAAACTGTTTTTT. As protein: CASSRPTNEKLFF.